These 9 T cell receptor beta chains came from one sample sequenced in a study of shared clonotypes between healthy human individuals. The assay was immunoSEQ multiplex PCR, and TCRdb's table has in-frame clones only and misses some. The sample carries roughly 2,000,000 clones, about 95% recorded once. It was CD45RO-negative cells, positively selected for CCR7, that made up naive CD8 cells, with terminally differentiated effector memory CD45RA+ cells excluded. Sequences were obtained from naive CD8+ T cells sorted from blood. The receptors come from a young man in good health.

Details on this clone: This same CDR3 is encoded by further DNA sequences in the sample. The gene calls are TRBV28 and TRBJ2-3; D is perhaps TRBD1 (5 bases). The CDR3 spans 14 residues. Per the germline V gene, CDR1 is MDHEN and CDR2 is SYDVKM. Trimming cost V 2 bases and J 3 bases, with 9 bases left between them. The CDR3 sequence is CASSLQGWTDTQYF. The CDR3 nucleotides read TGTGCCAGCAGTTTACAGGGTTGGACAGATACGCAGTATTTT.

This rearrangement joins TRBV29-1 to TRBJ1-4; TRBD1 might be the D (5 bases). The CDR3 loop spans 12 amino acids. Between the trimmed V and J ends, which lost 0 bases and 8 bases, there was a span of 7 bases. Germline V gene lookup returns CDR1 SQVTM and CDR2 ANQGSEA. CDR3 loop: CSVEEGGEKLFF. The DNA of the CDR3 is TGCAGCGTTGAAGAGGGGGGGGAAAAACTGTTTTTT.

The chain recombines TRBV11-2 with TRBJ2-7; D is ambiguous. From germline, CDR1 is SGHAT and CDR2 FQNNGV. Trimming removed 4 bases at V and 2 bases at J, with 9 bases between. This CDR3 spans 13 amino acids. The CDR3 region is CASSSAPAYEQYF. The CDR3 bases are TGTGCCAGCAGCTCGGCTCCCGCCTACGAGCAGTACTTC.

The genes are TRBV9 and TRBJ2-3; 11 bases match TRBD2. Germline CDR1 SGDLS, CDR2 YYNGEE. This CDR3 contains 15 residues. The trim removed 4 bases at V and 6 bases at J, leaving 7 bases unmatched. The CDR3 DNA sequence: TGTGCCAGCAGCCTGACTAGCGGGATTTCGGATACGCAGTATTTT. Residues: CASSLTSGISDTQYF.

The chain is built from TRBV7-8 and TRBJ2-7, with TRBD2 matching 7 bases. This CDR3 region has 14 residues. The germline CDR1 and CDR2 sequences are SGHVS and FQNEAQ. J was trimmed by 2 bases and V by 5 bases; bases with no gene match: 6. In DNA form, the CDR3 reads TGTGCCAGCAGCGTGCTAGCGGAAGCCTACGAGCAGTACTTC. Translating it yields CASSVLAEAYEQYF.

The chain combines TRBV27 with TRBJ2-5; 8 bases are shared with TRBD2. After removal of 5 bases from V and 4 bases from J, the junction contained 6 bases not matched to a gene. The germline V gene has CDR1 MNHEY and CDR2 SMNVEV (reference sequence). The CDR3 spans 14 residues. DNA for the CDR3: TGTGCCAGCAGTCCCCGGACTAGCCCAGAGACCCAGTACTTC. Protein: CASSPRTSPETQYF.

The CDR3 sequence is CASSQDGLASYNEQFF. The CDR3 DNA is TGCGCCAGCAGCCAAGATGGCCTAGCGTCATACAATGAGCAGTTCTTC. This sequence joins TRBV4-1 and TRBJ2-1; possibly TRBD2 for D (6 bases). This CDR3 is 16 amino acids long. CDR1 is MGHRA, CDR2 YSYEKL, per germline. The V end was cut by 0 bases, the J end by 4 bases, with 13 bases between.

The chain joins TRBV7-9 to TRBJ2-4; D may be TRBD1 (5 bases). Germline V CDR1 and CDR2: SEHNR, FQNEAQ (reference sequence). Trimming took off 0 bases at V and 0 bases at J, with 12 bases between the two ends. This CDR3 is built from 17 residues. CDR3 sequence reads: CASSLAPLDTAKNIQYF. The CDR3 DNA reads as TGTGCCAGCAGCTTAGCCCCTCTGGACACAGCCAAAAACATTCAGTACTTC.

The V gene is TRBV27, the J gene TRBJ2-1; D not resolved. Trimming removed 3 bases from V and 1 base from J, with 10 bases in between. CDR1 MNHEY and CDR2 SMNVEV come from the germline V gene (reference sequence). The CDR3 has 15 residues. CDR3 sequence reads: CASSLEPPSYNEQFF. In DNA, the CDR3 is TGTGCCAGCAGTTTGGAGCCGCCTTCCTACAATGAGCAGTTCTTC.